This TCR beta chain appears in the sequencing data of a study of CD8 T cells in Susac syndrome. With regard to this clonotype: Its antigen is as yet unknown.

Germline-derived CDR1 and CDR2 are SNHLY and FYNNEI. V shed 5 bases and J 4 bases; nucleotides not matched to a gene: 9. This CDR3 has 15 residues. Random hexamers were used to reverse transcribe the RNA input (about 0.45 to 1 ug). Multiplex PCR with immunoSEQ amplified the TCR beta CDR3 across 54 Vbeta and 13 Jbeta. Each CDR3 protein gets one entry after TCRdb re-called the immunoSEQ multiplex PCR reads with MiXCR. The repertoire has about 66,000 distinct CDR3 sequences, about 94% of them found once; the top ten carry about 0.6%. Findings and limits, study-wide: The authors acknowledged that the study's TCR sequencing and HLA analysis involved relatively few individuals.

Sequencing targeted TCR beta in blood CD8+ and CD4+ T cells. In the multiple sclerosis control group, patients were treatment-naive and had stable or active relapsing-remitting disease. V is TRBV2 and J is TRBJ2-5; 8 bases agree with TRBD2. Sequencing was performed on CD8+ T cells from PBMCs. The TCR originated in a human donor with multiple sclerosis. The CDR3: CASSTSGSRGETQYF. DNA of the CDR3: TGTGCCAGCAGTACCAGCGGGAGTAGGGGAGAGACCCAGTACTTC.